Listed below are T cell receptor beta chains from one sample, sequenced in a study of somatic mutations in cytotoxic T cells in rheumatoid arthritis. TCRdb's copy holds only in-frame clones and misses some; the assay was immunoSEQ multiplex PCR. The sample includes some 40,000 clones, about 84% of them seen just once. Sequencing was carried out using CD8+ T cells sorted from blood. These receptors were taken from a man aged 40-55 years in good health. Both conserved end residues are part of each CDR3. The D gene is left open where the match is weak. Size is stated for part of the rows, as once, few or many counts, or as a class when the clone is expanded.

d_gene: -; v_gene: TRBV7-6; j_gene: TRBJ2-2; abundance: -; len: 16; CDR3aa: CASSSRREGADGELFF; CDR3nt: TGTGCCAGCAGCTCCCGGAGGGAGGGGGCCGACGGGGAGCTGTTTTTT
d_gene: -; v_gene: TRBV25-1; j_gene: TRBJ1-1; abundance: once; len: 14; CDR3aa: CASSESSGGTEAFF; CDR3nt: TGTGCCAGCAGTGAATCCTCCGGGGGTACTGAAGCTTTCTTT
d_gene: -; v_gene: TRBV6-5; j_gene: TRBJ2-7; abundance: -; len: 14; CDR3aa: CASSWRQNFNEQYF; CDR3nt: TGTGCCAGCAGTTGGCGGCAAAACTTCAACGAGCAGTACTTC
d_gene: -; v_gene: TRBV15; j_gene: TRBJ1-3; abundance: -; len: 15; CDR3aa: CATSGDGSSGNTIYF; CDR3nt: TGTGCCACCAGCGGGGACGGGAGCTCTGGAAACACCATATATTTT
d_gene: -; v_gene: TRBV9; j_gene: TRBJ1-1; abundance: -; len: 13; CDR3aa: CASSLGGGTEAFF; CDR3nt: TGTGCCAGCAGCCTCGGGGGAGGCACTGAAGCTTTCTTT
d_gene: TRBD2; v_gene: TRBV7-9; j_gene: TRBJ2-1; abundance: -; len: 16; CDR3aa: CASSSRLAELYNEQFF; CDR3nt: TGTGCCAGCAGCTCCAGACTAGCGGAGCTCTACAATGAGCAGTTCTTC
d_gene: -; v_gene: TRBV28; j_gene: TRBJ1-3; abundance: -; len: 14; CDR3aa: CASSPDSSGNTIYF; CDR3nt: TGTGCCAGCAGCCCAGACAGCTCTGGAAACACCATATATTTT
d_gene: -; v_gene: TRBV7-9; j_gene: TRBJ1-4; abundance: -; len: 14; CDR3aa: CASSLEPQGEKLFF; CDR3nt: TGTGCCAGCAGCTTAGAGCCCCAAGGGGAAAAACTGTTTTTT
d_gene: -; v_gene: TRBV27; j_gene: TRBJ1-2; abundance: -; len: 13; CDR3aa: CASSLSYSYGYTF; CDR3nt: TGTGCCAGCAGTTTATCCTACTCCTATGGCTACACCTTC
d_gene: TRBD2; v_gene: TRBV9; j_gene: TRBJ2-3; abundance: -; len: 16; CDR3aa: CASSVASGIPTDTQYF; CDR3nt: TGTGCCAGCAGCGTAGCTAGCGGGATACCCACAGATACGCAGTATTTT
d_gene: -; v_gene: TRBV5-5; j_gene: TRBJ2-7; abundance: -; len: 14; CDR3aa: CASSLGTSPLEQYF; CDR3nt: TGTGCCAGCAGCCTGGGGACGTCCCCCCTCGAGCAGTACTTC
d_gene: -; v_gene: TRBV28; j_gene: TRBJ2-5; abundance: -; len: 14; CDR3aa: CASSPPRGRETQYF; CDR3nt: TGTGCCAGCAGTCCTCCGCGGGGGCGGGAGACCCAGTACTTC
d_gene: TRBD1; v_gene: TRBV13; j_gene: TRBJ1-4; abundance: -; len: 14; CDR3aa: CASSLQGGGEKLFF; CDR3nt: TGTGCCAGCAGCCTCCAGGGGGGCGGTGAAAAACTGTTTTTT
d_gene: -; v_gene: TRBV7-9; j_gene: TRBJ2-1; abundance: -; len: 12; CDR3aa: CASSLQGNEQFF; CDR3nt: TGTGCCAGCAGCTTACAGGGCAATGAGCAGTTCTTC
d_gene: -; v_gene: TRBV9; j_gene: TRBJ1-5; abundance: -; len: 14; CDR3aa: CASSVGGGNQPQHF; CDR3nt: TGTGCCAGCAGCGTGGGGGGCGGCAATCAGCCCCAGCATTTT
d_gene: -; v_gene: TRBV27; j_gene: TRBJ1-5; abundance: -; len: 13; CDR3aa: CASSPGRTQPQHF; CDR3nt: TGTGCCAGCAGTCCGGGTAGGACTCAGCCCCAGCATTTT
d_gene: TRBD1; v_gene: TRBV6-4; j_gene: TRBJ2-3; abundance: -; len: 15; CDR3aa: CASSDGTGGTDTQYF; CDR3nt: TGTGCCAGCAGTGACGGGACAGGGGGCACAGATACGCAGTATTTT
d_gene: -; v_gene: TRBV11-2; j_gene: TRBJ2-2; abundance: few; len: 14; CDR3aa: CASSRRGNTGELFF; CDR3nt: TGTGCCAGCAGCAGGCGGGGTAACACCGGGGAGCTGTTTTTT
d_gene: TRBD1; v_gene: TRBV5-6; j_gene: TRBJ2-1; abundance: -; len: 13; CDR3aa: CASRQGTHNEQFF; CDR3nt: TGTGCCAGCAGACAGGGGACCCACAATGAGCAGTTCTTC
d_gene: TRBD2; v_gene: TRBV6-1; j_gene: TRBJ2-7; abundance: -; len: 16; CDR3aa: CASSELAGGPSYEQYF; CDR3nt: TGTGCCAGCAGTGAACTAGCGGGAGGGCCCTCCTACGAGCAGTACTTC
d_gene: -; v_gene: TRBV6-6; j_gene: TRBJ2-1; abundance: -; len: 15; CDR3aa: CASSTRAPTYNEQFF; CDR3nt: TGTGCCAGCAGTACTCGGGCGCCAACCTACAATGAGCAGTTCTTC
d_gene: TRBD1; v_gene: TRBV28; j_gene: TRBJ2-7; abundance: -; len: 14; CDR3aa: CASRGQGASYEQYF; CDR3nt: TGTGCCAGCAGGGGACAGGGGGCCTCCTACGAGCAGTACTTC
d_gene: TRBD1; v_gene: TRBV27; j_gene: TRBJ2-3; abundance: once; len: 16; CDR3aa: CASSPGGRGYTDTQYF; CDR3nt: TGTGCCAGCAGTCCAGGGGGAAGGGGGTACACAGATACGCAGTATTTT
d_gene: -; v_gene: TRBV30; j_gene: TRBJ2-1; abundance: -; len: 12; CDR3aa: CAWGDWGNEQFF; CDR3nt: TGTGCCTGGGGCGACTGGGGGAATGAGCAGTTCTTC
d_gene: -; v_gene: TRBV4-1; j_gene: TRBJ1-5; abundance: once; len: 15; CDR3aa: CASSQAEFSNQPQHF; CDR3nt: TGCGCCAGCAGCCAAGCGGAGTTTAGCAATCAGCCCCAGCATTTT
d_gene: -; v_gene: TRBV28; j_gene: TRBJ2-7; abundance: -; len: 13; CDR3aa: CASSPQGYWEQYF; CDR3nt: TGTGCCAGCAGCCCCCAGGGGTACTGGGAGCAGTACTTC
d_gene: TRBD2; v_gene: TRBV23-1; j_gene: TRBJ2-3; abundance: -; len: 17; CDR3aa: CASSQLLAGAPTDTQYF; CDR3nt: TGCGCCAGCAGTCAATTACTAGCGGGGGCTCCCACAGATACGCAGTATTTT
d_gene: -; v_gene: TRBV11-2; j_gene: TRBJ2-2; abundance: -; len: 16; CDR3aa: CASSVWLQGRTGELFF; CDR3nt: TGTGCCAGCAGCGTATGGCTACAGGGGAGGACCGGGGAGCTGTTTTTT
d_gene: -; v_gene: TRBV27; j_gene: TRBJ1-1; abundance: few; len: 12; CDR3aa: CASSFWGSEAFF; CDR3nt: TGTGCCAGCAGTTTTTGGGGTAGTGAAGCTTTCTTT
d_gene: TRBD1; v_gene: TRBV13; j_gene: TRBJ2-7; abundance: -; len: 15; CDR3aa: CASSQGAGSNYEQYF; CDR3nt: TGTGCCAGCAGCCAGGGGGCGGGTTCAAACTACGAGCAGTACTTC
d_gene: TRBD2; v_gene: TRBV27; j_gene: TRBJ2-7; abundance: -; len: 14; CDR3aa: CASSYSGRWYEQYF; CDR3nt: TGTGCCAGCAGTTATAGCGGGAGGTGGTACGAGCAGTACTTC
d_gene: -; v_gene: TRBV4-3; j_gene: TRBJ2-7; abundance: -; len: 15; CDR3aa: CASSQDWAGESEQYF; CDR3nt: TGCGCCAGCAGCCAAGATTGGGCAGGGGAGAGCGAGCAGTACTTC
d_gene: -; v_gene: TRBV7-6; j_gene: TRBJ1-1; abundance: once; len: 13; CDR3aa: CASSQEPDTEAFF; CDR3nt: TGTGCCAGCAGCCAGGAACCGGACACTGAAGCTTTCTTT
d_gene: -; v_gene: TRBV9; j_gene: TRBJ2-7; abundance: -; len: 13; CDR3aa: CASSKYSSYEQYF; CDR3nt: TGTGCCAGCAGCAAGTACAGCTCCTACGAGCAGTACTTC
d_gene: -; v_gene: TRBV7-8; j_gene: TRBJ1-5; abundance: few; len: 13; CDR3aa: CASSFRPIQPQHF; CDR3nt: TGTGCCAGCAGCTTCCGACCGATTCAGCCCCAGCATTTT
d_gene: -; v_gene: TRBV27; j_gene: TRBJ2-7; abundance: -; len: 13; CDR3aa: CASSLAGGYEQYF; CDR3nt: TGTGCCAGCAGTTTGGCTGGAGGCTACGAGCAGTACTTC
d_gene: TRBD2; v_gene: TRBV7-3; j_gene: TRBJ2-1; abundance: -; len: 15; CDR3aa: CASSSLAGVHNEQFF; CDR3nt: TGTGCCAGCAGCTCCTTAGCGGGAGTCCACAATGAGCAGTTCTTC
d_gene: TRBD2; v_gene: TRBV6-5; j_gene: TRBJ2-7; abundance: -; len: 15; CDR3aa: CASSYRLAGGDEQYF; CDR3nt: TGTGCCAGCAGTTACCGGCTAGCGGGAGGGGACGAGCAGTACTTC
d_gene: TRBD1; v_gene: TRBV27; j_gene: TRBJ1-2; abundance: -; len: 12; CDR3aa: CASGNRGLSYTF; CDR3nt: TGTGCCAGCGGGAACAGGGGGCTAAGCTACACCTTC
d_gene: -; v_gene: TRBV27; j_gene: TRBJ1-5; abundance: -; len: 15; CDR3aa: CASSLKGIGNQPQHF; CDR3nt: TGTGCCAGCAGTTTGAAGGGAATAGGCAATCAGCCCCAGCATTTT
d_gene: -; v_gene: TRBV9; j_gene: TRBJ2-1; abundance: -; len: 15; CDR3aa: CASSVGFSLRYEQFF; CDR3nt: TGTGCCAGCAGCGTAGGGTTTAGTTTGAGGTATGAGCAGTTCTTC
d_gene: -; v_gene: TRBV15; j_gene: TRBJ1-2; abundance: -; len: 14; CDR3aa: CATSGVRDQYGYTF; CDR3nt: TGTGCCACCAGCGGGGTCCGAGATCAATATGGCTACACCTTC
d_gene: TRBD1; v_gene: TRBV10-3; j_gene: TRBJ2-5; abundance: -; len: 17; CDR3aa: CAISDLARDRDQETQYF; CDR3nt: TGTGCCATCAGTGACCTCGCACGCGACAGGGACCAAGAGACCCAGTACTTC
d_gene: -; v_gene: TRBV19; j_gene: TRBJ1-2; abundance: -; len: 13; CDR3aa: CASSIGLGVGYTF; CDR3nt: TGTGCCAGTAGTATAGGCCTGGGCGTTGGCTACACCTTC
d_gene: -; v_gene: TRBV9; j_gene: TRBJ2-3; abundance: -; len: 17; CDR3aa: CASSVEGKAGASDTQYF; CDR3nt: TGTGCCAGCAGCGTAGAAGGGAAGGCGGGCGCCTCAGATACGCAGTATTTT
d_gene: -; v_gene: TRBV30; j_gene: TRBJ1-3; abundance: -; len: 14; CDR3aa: CAWSEGYTGNTIYF; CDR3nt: TGTGCCTGGAGCGAGGGCTACACCGGAAACACCATATATTTT
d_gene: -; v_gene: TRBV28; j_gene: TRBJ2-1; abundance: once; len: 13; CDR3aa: CASIPATYNEQFF; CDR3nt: TGTGCCAGCATCCCTGCAACCTACAATGAGCAGTTCTTC